What follows are 28 T cell receptor beta chains derived from one specimen sequenced in a study of cytomegalovirus exposure and HLA in healthy donors. Primers: 60 Vbeta forward and 13 Jbeta reverse. Generated by immunoSEQ multiplex PCR, the TCRdb table keeps only in-frame clones and is missing some. Here the sample spans 150,000 or so clones, approximately 81% being singletons. The sample was PBMCs. These receptors came from a woman between 18 and 29 years old in good health and CMV-seronegative.

J is TRBJ1-2 and V is TRBV7-9, with TRBD1 identical over 10 bases. The CDR3 loop spans 16 amino acids. V shed 5 bases and J 7 bases; nucleotides not matched to a gene: 13. CDR1 is SEHNR and CDR2 is FQNEAQ in the germline V gene (reference sequence). CDR3 coding DNA: TGTGCCAGCAGCCTAAGTTATGAGACAGGGGGCTTTGGCTACACCTTC. Translating gives CASSLSYETGGFGYTF.

This clone was counted between two and nine times. The chain recombines TRBV4-1 with TRBJ1-5; no firm D call. The V gene's germline CDR1 is MGHRA and CDR2 YSYEKL. V was shortened by 4 bases and J by 6 bases, with 10 bases between the two germline ends. The CDR3 extends over 13 amino acids. CDR3 sequence: CASSPPASQPQHF. As DNA, the CDR3 is TGCGCCAGCAGCCCCCCTGCGAGTCAGCCCCAGCATTTT.

The chain recombines TRBV29-1 with TRBJ1-4; unclear D gene. This CDR3 has 14 residues. Trimming cost V 2 bases and J 7 bases, with 14 bases left between them. The germline CDR1 and CDR2 sequences are SQVTM and ANQGSEA. CDR3 loop: CSVELDVSGEKLFF. DNA for the CDR3: TGCAGCGTTGAACTCGATGTTTCAGGTGAAAAACTGTTTTTT.

The chain combines TRBV28 with TRBJ2-6, with 8 bases aligning to TRBD1. V trimming: 8 bases; J trimming: 4 bases; junction bases outside the gene matches: 10. The CDR3 consists of 16 residues. The germline CDR1 and CDR2 sequences are MDHEN and SYDVKM. The CDR3 nucleotides are TGTGCCAGCCTTAGGACCAGGGGGCTAGGGGCCAACGTCCTGACTTTC. This translates into CASLRTRGLGANVLTF. Full variable domain (remainder filled in from reference TRBV28 and TRBJ2-6): DVKVTQSSRYLVKRTGEKVFLECVQDMDHENMFWYRQDPGLGLRLIYFSYDVKMKEKGDIPEGYSVSREKKERFSLILESASTNQTSMYLCASLRTRGLGANVLTFGAGSRLTVL.

V gene TRBV4-1 combines with J gene TRBJ2-7; possibly TRBD2 for D (6 bases). The ends were cut back, 0 bases at V and 5 bases at J, with 11 bases in the middle. The germline V gene encodes CDR1 MGHRA and CDR2 YSYEKL. CDR3 length: 14 amino acids. CDR3: CASSQDWLAHEQYF. CDR3 nucleotide sequence: TGCGCCAGCAGCCAAGATTGGCTAGCGCACGAGCAGTACTTC.

The genes are TRBV27 and TRBJ1-6, with no clear D. The V and J ends lost 5 bases and 6 bases respectively, with 17 bases between them. Germline CDR1 and CDR2: MNHEY and SMNVEV (reference sequence). This CDR3 comprises 16 residues. CDR3 protein: CASSPFVGQLNSPLHF. DNA for the CDR3: TGTGCCAGCAGTCCTTTTGTTGGTCAACTTAATTCACCCCTCCACTTT.

The J gene is TRBJ2-1, the V gene TRBV5-4; maybe TRBD1 (6 bases). The CDR3 loop spans 15 amino acids. V was shortened by 4 bases and J by 2 bases, with 13 bases between the two germline ends. Germline assignment: CDR1 SGHNT and CDR2 YYREEE (reference sequence). DNA of the CDR3: TGTGCCAGCAGCCCTCAGAAGGGGGCCTACAATGAGCAGTTCTTC. Amino acids: CASSPQKGAYNEQFF.

This chain joins TRBV10-1 and TRBJ1-1; D is perhaps TRBD1 (6 bases). The V end lost 4 bases, the J end lost 0 bases, and 18 bases lay between the germline ends. This CDR3 has 17 residues. CDR1 and CDR2 (germline): WNHNN, SYGVQD (reference sequence). CDR3 nucleotide sequence: TGCGCCAGCAGTGGCAACCGGGGGGCGACAATGAACACTGAAGCTTTCTTT. It yields the protein CASSGNRGATMNTEAFF.

CDR3 DNA sequence: TGTGCCAGCAGCTTTCTACCACAGGGTCTCGGAGAGACCCAGTACTTC. Protein: CASSFLPQGLGETQYF. The chain combines TRBV7-2 with TRBJ2-5; tentative D call: TRBD1 (6 bases). The CDR3 consists of 16 residues. CDR1 is SGHTA, CDR2 FQGNSA, per germline. Trimming left V 3 bases short and J 4 bases short, with 18 bases between.

The gene calls are TRBV7-2 and TRBJ2-7, with no clear D. This CDR3 comprises 14 residues. The germline V gene encodes CDR1 SGHTA and CDR2 FQGNSA. The V end lost 5 bases, the J end lost 3 bases, and 14 bases lay between the germline ends. The CDR3 coding sequence is TGTGCCAGCAGCCTCTACCCGGGTGACTACGAGCAGTACTTC. Protein product: CASSLYPGDYEQYF.

CDR3 coding DNA: TGTGCCAGCAGCGTAGTTGACAGCTTGAACACTGAAGCTTTCTTT. The encoded protein is CASSVVDSLNTEAFF. The rearrangement uses TRBV9 and TRBJ1-1, with a possible D match to TRBD1 (5 bases). Germline CDR1 is SGDLS and CDR2 is YYNGEE. CDR3 length: 15 residues. The germline V and J ends were trimmed by 0 bases and 0 bases, with 9 bases remaining between them.

The chain links TRBV7-2 to TRBJ2-7; 12 nucleotides agree with TRBD2. The CDR3 runs to 15 residues. The V gene end was trimmed by 5 bases and the J gene end by 2 bases; junction bases not matched to a gene: 4. The germline V gene has CDR1 SGHTA and CDR2 FQGNSA. Here the CDR3 DNA reads TGTGCCAGCAGCCCGACTAGCGGGAGTACCTACGAGCAGTACTTC. It is translated as CASSPTSGSTYEQYF. The whole variable domain, filled in from reference TRBV7-2 and TRBJ2-7, reads GAGVSQSPSNKVTEKGKDVELRCDPISGHTALYWYRQSLGQGLEFLIYFQGNSAPDKSGLPSDRFSAERTGGSVSTLTIQRTQQEDSAVYLCASSPTSGSTYEQYFGPGTRLTVT.

V gene TRBV7-2 combines with J gene TRBJ2-7, with a weak D call TRBD1 (6 bases). The CDR3 is 19 residues long. The germline V gene encodes CDR1 SGHTA and CDR2 FQGNSA. V was clipped by 6 bases and J by 2 bases, with 29 bases between them. As DNA, the CDR3 is TGTGCCAGCAGTACCGTGGGACAAAGGGGCCTAGGGGTAGCCTACGAGCAGTACTTC. Protein product: CASSTVGQRGLGVAYEQYF.

This CDR3 reads CASSGRNSYEQYF. The CDR3 DNA reads as TGTGCATCGAGCGGGAGGAACTCCTACGAGCAGTACTTC. The chain recombines TRBV28 with TRBJ2-7, with TRBD2 matching 9 bases. The CDR3 extends over 13 amino acids. Germline V CDR1 and CDR2: MDHEN, SYDVKM.

The chain's CDR3 is CASSLEGGTEAFF. CDR3 DNA: TGCGCCAGCAGCTTAGAGGGAGGGACTGAAGCTTTCTTT. The V and J genes are TRBV5-1 and TRBJ1-1; unclear D gene. The V gene lost 2 bases and the J gene lost 5 bases, with 10 bases spanning the gap. Germline assignment: CDR1 SGHRS and CDR2 YFSETQ. The CDR3 totals 13 residues. Combining the CDR3 with reference TRBV5-1 and TRBJ1-1 gives the whole variable domain KAGVTQTPRYLIKTRGQQVTLSCSPISGHRSVSWYQQTPGQGLQFLFEYFSETQRNKGNFPGRFSGRQFSNSRSEMNVSTLELGDSALYLCASSLEGGTEAFFGQGTRLTVV.

The chain employs TRBV14 and TRBJ2-1; TRBD2 might be the D (5 bases). V was trimmed by 5 bases and J by 9 bases, leaving 11 bases between them. CDR1 is SGHDN, CDR2 FVKESK, per germline. This CDR3 contains 12 residues. CDR3 DNA sequence: TGTGCCAGCAGCTCCTCGGGGTCTGAGCAGTTCTTC. Its translation is CASSSSGSEQFF.

This clone was observed a handful of times. V and J are TRBV18 and TRBJ2-5; TRBD2 aligns across 11 bases. V lost 6 bases and J lost 4; bases outside the gene matches: 1. Germline CDR1 reads KGHSH; CDR2 reads LQKENI. This CDR3 spans 13 amino acids. CDR3 sequence (DNA): TGTGCCAGCTCCGGACTAGCGGGAGAGACCCAGTACTTC. It translates to CASSGLAGETQYF.

The V and J genes are TRBV15 and TRBJ1-2, with D uncertain. V lost 0 bases, J lost 4 bases, and 9 bases lay in between. CDR1 LNHNV and CDR2 YYDKDF come from the germline V gene (reference sequence). This CDR3 is 14 amino acids long. The CDR3 sequence is CATSRDPDFYGYTF. CDR3 DNA sequence: TGTGCCACCAGCAGAGATCCAGATTTCTATGGCTACACCTTC.

CDR3 DNA sequence: TGCAGCGTGGTCCGGCAGGGGGCGGCGAACACTGAAGCTTTCTTT. Its protein is CSVVRQGAANTEAFF. The chain couples TRBV29-1 to TRBJ1-1, with 8 bases identical to TRBD1. V lost 6 bases, J lost 1 base, and 10 bases stayed unmatched. CDR1 is SQVTM and CDR2 is ANQGSEA in the germline V gene. This CDR3 contains 15 residues.

The chain uses TRBV15 and TRBJ1-5, with TRBD1 matching over 9 bases. The CDR3 loop spans 15 amino acids. J was trimmed by 6 bases and V by 4 bases; bases with no gene match: 7. The germline V gene has CDR1 LNHNV and CDR2 YYDKDF (reference sequence). In DNA form, the CDR3 reads TGTGCCACCAGCAAGGGACAGGGATTGGCTCAGCCCCAGCATTTT. This gives the protein CATSKGQGLAQPQHF.

V gene TRBV5-4 combines with J gene TRBJ1-5; a weak D match, TRBD1 (5 bases). The CDR3 spans 13 residues. Germline-derived CDR1 and CDR2 are SGHNT and YYREEE (reference sequence). V was clipped by 0 bases and J by 10 bases, with 11 bases between them. Here the CDR3 DNA reads TGTGCCAGCAGCTTGGAACCAAGGGGTCCCCAGCATTTT. Residues: CASSLEPRGPQHF.

The V call is TRBV18, the J call TRBJ1-1, with 8 bases identical to TRBD1. Trimming cost V 3 bases and J 3 bases; bases outside gene matches: 15. This CDR3 is built from 18 residues. The germline V gene has CDR1 KGHSH and CDR2 LQKENI. The CDR3 DNA sequence: TGTGCCAGCTCACCCTTTCAGTTCGACAGGGGATTAGACACTGAAGCTTTCTTT. Amino acids: CASSPFQFDRGLDTEAFF. Full variable domain (missing parts from reference TRBV18 and TRBJ1-1): NAGVMQNPRHLVRRRGQEARLRCSPMKGHSHVYWYRQLPEEGLKFMVYLQKENIIDESGMPKERFSAEFPKEGPSILRIQQVVRGDSAAYFCASSPFQFDRGLDTEAFFGQGTRLTVV.

This clone was observed a single time. The CDR3 region is CAFRGGSDTEAFF. The CDR3, as DNA: TGTGCCTTCCGGGGAGGGTCGGACACTGAAGCTTTCTTT. The chain links TRBV30 to TRBJ1-1; D is uncertain. The CDR3 has 13 amino acids. The V gene lost 7 bases and the J gene lost 3 bases, with 15 bases spanning the gap. Germline V lookup: CDR1 GTSNPN, CDR2 SVGIG (reference sequence).

The rearrangement links TRBV28 to TRBJ2-3; the D gene is possibly TRBD2 (5 bases). The germline gives CDR1 MDHEN, CDR2 SYDVKM. The CDR3 is 14 amino acids. Trimming cost V 7 bases and J 0 bases, with 11 bases left between them. CDR3 region: CASKGGSSTDTQYF. CDR3 nucleotides: TGTGCCAGCAAGGGCGGGTCTAGCACAGATACGCAGTATTTT.

The chain has TRBV27 and TRBJ2-7; no definite D call. Between the trimmed V and J ends, which lost 6 bases and 3 bases, there was a span of 3 bases. The CDR3 loop spans 10 amino acids. CDR1 and CDR2 (germline): MNHEY, SMNVEV (reference sequence). CDR3 region: CASSLYEQYF. CDR3 DNA: TGTGCCAGCAGCCTCTACGAGCAGTACTTC.

The CDR3 spells CASSLLRGGVADTQYF. CDR3 nucleotides: TGTGCCAGCAGCTTGTTGCGAGGGGGCGTCGCAGATACGCAGTATTTT. The V and J genes are TRBV5-4 and TRBJ2-3, with 7 bases identical to TRBD1. Germline values: CDR1 SGHNT, CDR2 YYREEE (reference sequence). After removal of 1 base from V and 4 bases from J, the junction contained 9 bases not matched to a gene. This CDR3 contains 16 residues.

This chain links TRBV7-2 with TRBJ1-1; 8 bases line up with TRBD1. Germline V gene lookup returns CDR1 SGHTA and CDR2 FQGNSA. With 5 bases clipped from V and 0 bases from J, the junction kept 5 bases outside the gene matches. This CDR3 has 15 amino acids. CDR3 DNA sequence: TGTGCCAGCAGCCCACAGGGGGGGGTGAACACTGAAGCTTTCTTT. This encodes CASSPQGGVNTEAFF.

This sequence joins TRBV18 and TRBJ1-5; no definite D call. The germline V gene has CDR1 KGHSH and CDR2 LQKENI. Trimming shortened V by 5 bases and J by 8 bases, and 16 bases separated the two germline ends. CDR3 length: 14 amino acids. CDR3 nucleotide sequence: TGTGCCAGCTCATACTCTCATCAAGATGAGCCCCAGCATTTT. It encodes CASSYSHQDEPQHF.